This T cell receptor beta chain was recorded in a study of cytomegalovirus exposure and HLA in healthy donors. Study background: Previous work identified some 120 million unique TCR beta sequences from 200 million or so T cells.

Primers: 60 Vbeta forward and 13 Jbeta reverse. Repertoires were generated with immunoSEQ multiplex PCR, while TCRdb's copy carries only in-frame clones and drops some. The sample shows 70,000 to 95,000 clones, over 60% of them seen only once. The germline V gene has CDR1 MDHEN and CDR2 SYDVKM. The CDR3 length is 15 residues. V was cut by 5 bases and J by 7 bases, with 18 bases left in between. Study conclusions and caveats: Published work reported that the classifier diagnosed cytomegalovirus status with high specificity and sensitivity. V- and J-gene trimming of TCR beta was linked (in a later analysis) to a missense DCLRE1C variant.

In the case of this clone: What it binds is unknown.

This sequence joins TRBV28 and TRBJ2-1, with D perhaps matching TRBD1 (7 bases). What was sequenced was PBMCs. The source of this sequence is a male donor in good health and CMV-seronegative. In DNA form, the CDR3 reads TGTGCCAGCAGTCTCACTCAACAGGGGAGGAATGAGCAGTTCTTC. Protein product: CASSLTQQGRNEQFF.